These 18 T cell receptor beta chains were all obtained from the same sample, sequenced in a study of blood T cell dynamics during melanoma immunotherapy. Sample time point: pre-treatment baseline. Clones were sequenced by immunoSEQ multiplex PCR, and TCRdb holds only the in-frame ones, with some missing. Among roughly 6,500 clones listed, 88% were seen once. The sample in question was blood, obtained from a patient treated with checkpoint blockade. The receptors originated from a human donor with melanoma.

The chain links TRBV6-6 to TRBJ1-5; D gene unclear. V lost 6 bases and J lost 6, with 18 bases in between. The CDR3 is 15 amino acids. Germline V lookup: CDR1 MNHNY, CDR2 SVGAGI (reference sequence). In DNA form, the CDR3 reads TGTGCCAGCAGCCGCGATGAAGGGAGGCGTCAGCCCCAGCATTTT. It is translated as CASSRDEGRRQPQHF.

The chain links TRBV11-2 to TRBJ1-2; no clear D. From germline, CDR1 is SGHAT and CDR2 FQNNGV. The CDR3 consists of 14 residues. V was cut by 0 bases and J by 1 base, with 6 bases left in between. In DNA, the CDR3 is TGTGCCAGCAGCTTAGAACGGGGTAACTATGGCTACACCTTC. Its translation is CASSLERGNYGYTF.

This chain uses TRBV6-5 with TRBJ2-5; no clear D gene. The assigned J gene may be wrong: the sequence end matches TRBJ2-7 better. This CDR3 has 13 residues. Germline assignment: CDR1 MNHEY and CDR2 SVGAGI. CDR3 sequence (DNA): TGTGCCAGCAGTTACTCGTCGGCGGCCGAGCAGTACTTC. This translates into CASSYSSAAEQYF.

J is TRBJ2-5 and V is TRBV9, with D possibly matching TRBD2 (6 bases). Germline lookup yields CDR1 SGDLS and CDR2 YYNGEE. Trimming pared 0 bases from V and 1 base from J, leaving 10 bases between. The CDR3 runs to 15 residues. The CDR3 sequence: CASSVGGRRQETQYF. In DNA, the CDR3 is TGTGCCAGCAGCGTAGGAGGGAGGCGCCAAGAGACCCAGTACTTC.

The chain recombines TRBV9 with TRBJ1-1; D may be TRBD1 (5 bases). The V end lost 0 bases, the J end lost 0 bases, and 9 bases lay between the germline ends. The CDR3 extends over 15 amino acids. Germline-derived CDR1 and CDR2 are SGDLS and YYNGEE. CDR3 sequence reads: CASSVGAGMNTEAFF. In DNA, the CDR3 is TGTGCCAGCAGCGTAGGCGCAGGGATGAACACTGAAGCTTTCTTT.

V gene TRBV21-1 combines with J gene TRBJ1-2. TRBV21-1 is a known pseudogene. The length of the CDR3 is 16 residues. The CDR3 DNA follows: TGTGCCAGCAGTAGGACCCGCTACAGAAAGACCTATGGCTACACCTTC. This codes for CASSRTRYRKTYGYTF.

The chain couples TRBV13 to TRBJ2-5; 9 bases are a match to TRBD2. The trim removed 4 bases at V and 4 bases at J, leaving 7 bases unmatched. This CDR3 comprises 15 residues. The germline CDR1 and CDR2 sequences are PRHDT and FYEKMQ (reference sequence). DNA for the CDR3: TGTGCCAGCAGCTCCGTAGCGGGGGAGCCAGAGACCCAGTACTTC. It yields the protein CASSSVAGEPETQYF.

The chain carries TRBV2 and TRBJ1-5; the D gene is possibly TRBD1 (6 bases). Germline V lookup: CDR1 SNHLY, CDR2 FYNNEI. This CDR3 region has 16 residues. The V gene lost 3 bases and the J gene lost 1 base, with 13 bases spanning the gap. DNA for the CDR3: TGTGCCAGCAGTGAGAGGGGGTTAGGGAGCAATCAGCCCCAGCATTTT. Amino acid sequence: CASSERGLGSNQPQHF.

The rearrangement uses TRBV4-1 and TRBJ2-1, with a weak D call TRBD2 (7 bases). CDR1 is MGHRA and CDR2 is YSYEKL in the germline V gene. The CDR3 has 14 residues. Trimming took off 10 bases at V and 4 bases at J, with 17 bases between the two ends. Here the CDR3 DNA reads TGCGCCACCGGGGGGACACTTCGTTACAATGAGCAGTTCTTC. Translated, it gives CATGGTLRYNEQFF.

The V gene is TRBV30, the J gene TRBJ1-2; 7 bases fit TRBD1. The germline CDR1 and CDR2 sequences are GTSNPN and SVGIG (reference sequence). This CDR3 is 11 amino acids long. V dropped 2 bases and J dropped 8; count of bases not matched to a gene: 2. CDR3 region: CAWSQGGGYTF. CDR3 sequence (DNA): TGTGCCTGGAGTCAGGGGGGCGGCTACACCTTC.

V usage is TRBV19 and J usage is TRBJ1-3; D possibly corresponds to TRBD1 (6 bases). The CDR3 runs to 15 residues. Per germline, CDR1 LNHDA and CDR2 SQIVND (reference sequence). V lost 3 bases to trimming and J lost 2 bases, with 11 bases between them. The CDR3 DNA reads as TGTGCCAGTAGTATCATCCGACAGGCTGGAAACACCATATATTTT. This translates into CASSIIRQAGNTIYF.

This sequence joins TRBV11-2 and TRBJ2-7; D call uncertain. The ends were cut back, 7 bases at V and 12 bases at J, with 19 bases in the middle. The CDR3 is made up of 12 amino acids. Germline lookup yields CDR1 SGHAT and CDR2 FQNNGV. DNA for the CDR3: TGTGCCAGCACCCCAACTGGATCTTCAGGGTACTTC. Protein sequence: CASTPTGSSGYF.

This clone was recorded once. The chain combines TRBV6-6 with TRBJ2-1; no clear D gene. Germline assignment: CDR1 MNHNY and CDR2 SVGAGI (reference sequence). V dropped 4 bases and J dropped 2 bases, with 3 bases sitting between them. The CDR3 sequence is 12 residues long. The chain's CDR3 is CASSSPYNEQFF. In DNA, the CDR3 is TGTGCCAGCAGTTCTCCCTACAATGAGCAGTTCTTC.

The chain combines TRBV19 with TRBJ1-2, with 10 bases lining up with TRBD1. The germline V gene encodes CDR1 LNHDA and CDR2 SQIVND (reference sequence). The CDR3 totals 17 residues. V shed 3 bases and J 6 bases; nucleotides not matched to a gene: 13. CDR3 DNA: TGTGCCAGTAGTATTCGGCGCCGGACAGGGGGAATAGATGGCTACACCTTC. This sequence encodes CASSIRRRTGGIDGYTF.

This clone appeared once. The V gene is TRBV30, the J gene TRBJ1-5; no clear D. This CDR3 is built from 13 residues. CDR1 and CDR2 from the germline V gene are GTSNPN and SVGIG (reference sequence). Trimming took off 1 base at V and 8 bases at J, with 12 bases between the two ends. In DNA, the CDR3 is TGTGCCTGGAGTGGAGCCCCAAACGAGCCCCAGCATTTT. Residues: CAWSGAPNEPQHF.

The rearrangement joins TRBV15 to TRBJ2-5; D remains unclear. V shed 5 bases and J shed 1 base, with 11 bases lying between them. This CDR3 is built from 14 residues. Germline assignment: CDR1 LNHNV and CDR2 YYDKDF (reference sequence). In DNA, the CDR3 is TGTGCCACCAGCGTTTCTAGGCTCCAAGAGACCCAGTACTTC. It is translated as CATSVSRLQETQYF.

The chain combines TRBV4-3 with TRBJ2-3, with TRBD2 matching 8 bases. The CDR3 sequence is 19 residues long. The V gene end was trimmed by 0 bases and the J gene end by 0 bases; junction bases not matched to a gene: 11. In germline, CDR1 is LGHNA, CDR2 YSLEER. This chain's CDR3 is CASSQDRRRAGGSTDTQYF. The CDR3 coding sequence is TGCGCCAGCAGCCAAGATCGGCGTAGGGCGGGGGGAAGCACAGATACGCAGTATTTT.

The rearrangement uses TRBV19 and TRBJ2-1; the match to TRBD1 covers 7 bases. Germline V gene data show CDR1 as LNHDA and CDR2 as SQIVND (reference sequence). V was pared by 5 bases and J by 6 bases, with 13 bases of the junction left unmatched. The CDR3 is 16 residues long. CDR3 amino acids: CASSVNPGQSFNEQFF. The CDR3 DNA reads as TGTGCCAGTAGTGTAAATCCGGGACAGTCATTCAATGAGCAGTTCTTC.